The sample holds a few counts of the clone carrying this T cell receptor (beta chain). What it binds is not known. Primers: 60 Vbeta forward and 13 Jbeta reverse. Profiling relied on immunoSEQ multiplex PCR, and the TCRdb table lists in-frame clones only, not all of them. The profile shows around 110,000 clones, 66% of them singletons. This sample is drawn from a study of cytomegalovirus exposure and HLA in healthy donors. Study outcomes and limitations: In vitro assays verified that a few CMV-associated chains recognized CMV antigens specifically. An analysis that was carried out later associated some 17,000 TCR beta sequences with HLA alleles at 0.05 false discovery rate.

The CDR3 runs 15 residues. V shed 5 bases and J 1 base; nucleotides not matched to a gene: 7. CDR1 and CDR2 from the germline V gene are MNHEY and SMNVEV (reference sequence). The receptor was isolated from a man younger than 35 in good health and CMV-seronegative. Sequenced material: PBMCs. The chain employs TRBV27 and TRBJ1-1, with 7 bases that match TRBD1. The CDR3 region has the DNA TGTGCCAGCAGTCGGAGGACAGGAGAGAACACTGAAGCTTTCTTT. Encoded protein: CASSRRTGENTEAFF.